This T cell receptor beta chain was captured in a study of long-term antiretroviral therapy in people with HIV (dated by TCRdb to about 2022). General notes on the study: Collection of the earliest samples took place about a decade ahead of the 2015 WHO recommendation for immediate ART, at a time when ART was typically delayed until CD4 counts fell. A total of 150 to 200 cryopreserved PBMC samples came from 30 adults with confirmed HIV infection and were collected serially over a mean of roughly six years (range 1-12). A retrospective serial study tested whether ART initiation and durable HIV suppression were associated with changes in peripheral blood TRB repertoire composition and diversity. No cross-contamination during QIAcube processing was shown when test extractions of a monoclonal T-cell line were performed alongside about 30 polyclonal samples. Among the 30 or so participants with HIV, ten to twelve were female.

As to this clone: Which antigen it targets is not known. The record has no base qualities; no much larger clone is one base away.

The immunoSEQ hsTCRB v3.0 assay was used at survey level resolution for TRB variable region sequencing. The targeted TRB sequencing depth was about 40,000-50,000 T-cell genomes per sample. An Illumina MiSeq with a v3 150-cycle kit was used to sequence the pooled TRB libraries. In the paper's pipeline: Repertoire analysis was performed in R inside a reproducible Nextflow workflow that covered QC, data transformation and analysis. LymphoSeq2, an R package for exploring AIRR-Seq data, was used to implement custom analyses. Four samples yielding fewer than 5000 total TRB sequences were excluded, leaving approximately 190 analyzed HIV repertoires. Of the 188 retained HIV repertoires, almost 60 were collected before and around 130 after ART initiation. Each repertoire was downsampled to 5000 TRB nucleotide sequences, and summary statistics were averaged across 100 downsampling iterations. TRB sequences were retained for analysis only if CDR3 regions of at least seven amino acids were present. Diversity was measured with a Shannon entropy-derived clonality score and the Gini coefficient. In the repertoire networks, any two of the top 5000 CDR3 amino acid sequences were connected whenever the two sequences differed by an edit distance of one. For TRB CDR3 amino acid sequences, GLIPH2 was used to predict antigen specificity groups and MHC restriction. To flag known CMV, EBV, HIV or tissue antigen associations, CDR3 amino acid sequences were matched against VDJdb and McPAS-TCR. Pre-ART, post-ART and control groups were compared with Wilcoxon signed-rank tests and Holm-Bonferroni correction. Imported from immuneACCESS, the table was reduced by TCRdb to in-frame sequences with V and J called. These copies leave out some clones; in studies compared against another copy, an unresolved V gene accounts for under half, and the cause of the remainder is not known. D and trimming come from the DNA, and the V and J calls and clone size come from that table. This sample comprises some 34,000 clones, roughly 96% of them detected only once. The ten most abundant clones make up 2.4% of the sample.

General conclusions and limits of the study: Starting ART was linked to a significant rise in TRB diversity, yet even with long-term ART the diversity remained significantly lower than in transplant donor controls. Owing to limited PBMC availability, only the TCR beta chain was sequenced, without alpha chain pairing. Unsorted PBMC were profiled instead of sorted CD4+ and CD8+ T cells because pre-ART samples had limited cell numbers. The samples span the years 2004 to 2017, and the ART regimens used may be less effective than current regimens. Compared with controls, HIV repertoires had narrower CDR3 length ranges, and the network structure pointed to an antigen-experienced repertoire that shifted only slightly toward naive after ART. The repertoire was dominated across all time points by expanded TRB clones identified before ART initiation, although this dominance was seen to fluctuate and to decrease in many PLHIV after ART. Inferences about post-ART repertoire changes were limited because no data were available on ART adherence, viral resistance or therapy changes.

To be included, a participant needed at least one PBMC sample from before ART initiation plus at least two post-ART samples. Every participant with HIV received treatment in the United States of America. Before DNA extraction, cryopreserved samples of about 0.9-10 million PBMC were thawed and then washed. At the time of the earliest PBMC sample, participants with HIV were aged between about 20 and 54 years. Each participant contributed PBMC samples from 1-4 timepoints before ART initiation and 2-8 timepoints after ART initiation, with a median of 7 samples. Serial HIV viral load, CD4+ T-cell count, ART history and demographic data were obtained for every participant. Using a Qiagen kit on a QIAcube, genomic DNA was extracted from unsorted PBMC, with samples processed in batches of 12. CDR1 SGHAT and CDR2 FQNNGV are derived from the germline V gene. The CDR3, cysteine through phenylalanine, is 16 amino acids long. Only the CDR3 part of the read is kept: 48 bases, read in frame from the first base. Cut back by 0 bases and 3 bases, the V and J ends lie 9 bases apart.

The receptor was derived from a man aged 25-40 years with HIV. The rearrangement joined TRBV11-2 to TRBJ2-6, with an unclear D gene assignment. The material sequenced was unsorted PBMCs, taken around 6.6 years after starting antiretroviral therapy. The DNA sequence follows: TGTGCCAGCAGCTTAGATCTGTTGAGTGGGGCCAACGTCCTGACTTTC. Translated, this is CASSLDLLSGANVLTF.